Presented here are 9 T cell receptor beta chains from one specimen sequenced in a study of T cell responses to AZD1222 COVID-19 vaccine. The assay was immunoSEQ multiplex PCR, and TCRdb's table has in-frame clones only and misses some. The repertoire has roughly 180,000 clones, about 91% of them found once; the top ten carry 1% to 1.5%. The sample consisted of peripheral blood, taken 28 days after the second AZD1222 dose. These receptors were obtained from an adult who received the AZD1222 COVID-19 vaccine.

CDR3 nucleotide sequence: TGTGCCAGTAGTATTCAGGGTGGCAATCAGCCCCAGCATTTT. This translates into CASSIQGGNQPQHF. This chain connects TRBV19 to TRBJ1-5, with D possibly being TRBD1 (5 bases). V dropped 3 bases and J dropped 2 bases, with 8 bases sitting between them. The CDR3 has 14 residues. Per germline, CDR1 LNHDA and CDR2 SQIVND (reference sequence).

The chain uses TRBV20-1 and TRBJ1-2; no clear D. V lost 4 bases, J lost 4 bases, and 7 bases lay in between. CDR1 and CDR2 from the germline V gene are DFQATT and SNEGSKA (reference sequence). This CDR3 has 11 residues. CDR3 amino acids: CSAKATYGYTF. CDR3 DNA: TGCAGTGCTAAGGCCACCTATGGCTACACCTTC.

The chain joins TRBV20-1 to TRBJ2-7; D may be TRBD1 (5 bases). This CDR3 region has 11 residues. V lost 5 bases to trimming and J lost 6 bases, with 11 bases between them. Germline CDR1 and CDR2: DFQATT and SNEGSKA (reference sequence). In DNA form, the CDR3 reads TGCAGTGCTGGGGCGACAGCCGAGCAGTACTTC. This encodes CSAGATAEQYF.

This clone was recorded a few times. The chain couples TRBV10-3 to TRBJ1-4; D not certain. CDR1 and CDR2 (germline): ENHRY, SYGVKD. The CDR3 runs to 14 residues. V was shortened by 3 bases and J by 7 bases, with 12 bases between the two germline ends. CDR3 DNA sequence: TGTGCCATCAGTGATGGGAGCTTCGGTGAAAAACTGTTTTTT. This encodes CAISDGSFGEKLFF.

This CDR3 is CASSLFRQGRAFF. Here the CDR3 DNA reads TGTGCCAGCAGTTTATTCAGACAGGGGAGAGCTTTCTTT. The V call is TRBV12-3 or TRBV12-4, the J call TRBJ1-1, with TRBD1 matching over 8 bases. With 2 bases clipped from V and 10 bases from J, the junction kept 6 bases outside the gene matches. This CDR3 region has 13 residues.

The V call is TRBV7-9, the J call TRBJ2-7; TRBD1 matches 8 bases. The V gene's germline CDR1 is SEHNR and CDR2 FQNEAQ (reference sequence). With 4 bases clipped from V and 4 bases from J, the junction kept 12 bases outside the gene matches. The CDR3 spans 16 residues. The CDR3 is CASSSWDRPGKYEQYF. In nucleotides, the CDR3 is TGTGCCAGCAGCTCCTGGGACAGGCCTGGGAAATACGAGCAGTACTTC.

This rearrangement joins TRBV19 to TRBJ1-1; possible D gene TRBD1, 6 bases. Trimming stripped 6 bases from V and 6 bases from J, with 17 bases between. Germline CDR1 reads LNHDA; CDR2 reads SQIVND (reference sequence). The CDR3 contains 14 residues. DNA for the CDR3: TGTGCCAGTAGAAACAGACAGGTTATCGCTGAAGCTTTCTTT. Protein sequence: CASRNRQVIAEAFF.

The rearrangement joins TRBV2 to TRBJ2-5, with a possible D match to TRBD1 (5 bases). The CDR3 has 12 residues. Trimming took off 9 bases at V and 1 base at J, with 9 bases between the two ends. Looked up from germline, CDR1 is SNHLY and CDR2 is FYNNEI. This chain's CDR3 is CASGAGQETQYF. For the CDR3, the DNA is TGTGCCAGTGGGGCCGGCCAAGAGACCCAGTACTTC.

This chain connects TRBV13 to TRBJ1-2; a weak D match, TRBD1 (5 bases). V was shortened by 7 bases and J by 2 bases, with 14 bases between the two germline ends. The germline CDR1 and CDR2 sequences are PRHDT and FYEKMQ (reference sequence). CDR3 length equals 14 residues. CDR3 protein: CASTPLPGNYGYTF. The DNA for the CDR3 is TGTGCCAGCACCCCTCTGCCAGGGAACTATGGCTACACCTTC.